This T cell receptor beta chain was sequenced for a study of blood T cell repertoires in COVID-19. Across the study: Spain, Italy and the United States supplied samples that represented acute and convalescent COVID-19. Sources were T cells, B-cell-depleted T cells, or PBMCs; the material itself was cDNA or gDNA.

In the source study's methods: Counts of nucleated cells, estimated from reference gene primer amplification, were obtained. Clones were read by immunoSEQ multiplex PCR, and TCRdb kept only the in-frame ones, dropping some. V, J and clone size are those of that table, while D and trimming were read from the DNA. The table has under 200,000 clones, over 80% seen once. This clone was counted only a few times. The CDR3 contains 16 residues. Trimming cost V 2 bases and J 0 bases; bases outside gene matches: 4. Germline V CDR1 and CDR2: SEHNR, FQNEAQ (reference sequence). The specimen was peripheral blood. The receptor was derived from an elderly woman with active or convalescent COVID-19. This chain uses TRBV7-9 with TRBJ2-1, with 7 positions matching TRBD2. The CDR3 coding sequence is TGTGCCAGCAGCTTACTCGGCGGGAGCTCCTACAATGAGCAGTTCTTC. Amino acid sequence: CASSLLGGSSYNEQFF.